The rows below give T cell receptor beta chains drawn from one sample of a study of blood T cells in healthy people across ages. TCRdb passed the 5' RACE reads through MiXCR, listing each CDR3 protein once. The sample contains about 2 million distinct CDR3 sequences, about 50% of which appear only once. The sample was blood. These receptors all stem from a woman aged 40-49 years in good health. Each CDR3 is given with its conserved first and last residue. The order of the fields is V gene, D gene, clone size, J gene, CDR3 DNA, CDR3 protein. D genes are given only for firm matches. Clone size appears in some rows only: once, few, many, or a class for an expanded clone.

V: TRBV5-6; D: TRBD1; size: NA; J: TRBJ1-2; DNA: TGTGCCAGCAGCCTCCGGGACAGGGGGCCCTATGGCTACACCTTC; CDR3: CASSLRDRGPYGYTF
V: TRBV6-2/TRBV6-3; D: TRBD1; size: many; J: TRBJ2-5; DNA: TGTGCCAGCAGTTACCCAGGGGGCGAGACCCAGTACTTC; CDR3: CASSYPGGETQYF
V: TRBV20-1; D: TRBD2; size: few; J: TRBJ2-1; DNA: TGCAGTCCTGATAAACGCGGGGGGAGCTCCTACAATGAGCAGTTCTTC; CDR3: CSPDKRGGSSYNEQFF
V: TRBV7-2; D: TRBD1; size: few; J: TRBJ2-5; DNA: TGTGCCAGCAGCCCCAGGGGGCTGGGATGGCAAGAGACCCAGTACTTC; CDR3: CASSPRGLGWQETQYF
V: TRBV6-5; D: NA; size: once; J: TRBJ2-7; DNA: TGTGCCAGCAGACTAACGGACGGAACCTACGAGCAGTACTTC; CDR3: CASRLTDGTYEQYF
V: TRBV20-1; D: NA; size: few; J: TRBJ2-7; DNA: TGCAGTGCTAGAGGGCCAGACTCCTACGAGCAGTACTTC; CDR3: CSARGPDSYEQYF
V: TRBV12-3/TRBV12-4; D: NA; size: NA; J: TRBJ2-3; DNA: TGTGCCAGCAGCGGACTTCCGTACACAGATACGCAGTATTTT; CDR3: CASSGLPYTDTQYF
V: TRBV10-3; D: NA; size: many; J: TRBJ2-4; DNA: TGTGCCATCAGTGACCAGGGGACGGCCAAAAACATTCAGTACTTC; CDR3: CAISDQGTAKNIQYF
V: TRBV20-1; D: TRBD1; size: NA; J: TRBJ1-6; DNA: TGCAGTGCTAGCGAGACAGGGGGCAATAATTCACCCCTCCACTTT; CDR3: CSASETGGNNSPLHF
V: TRBV6-6; D: TRBD2; size: NA; J: TRBJ2-5; DNA: TGTGCCAGCAGGACAGGACTAGCGGGGCCCCAAGAGACCCAGTACTTC; CDR3: CASRTGLAGPQETQYF
V: TRBV4-1; D: NA; size: once; J: TRBJ2-5; DNA: TGCGCCAGCAGCCAAGCTCTCAGGGAAGGGCAGTACTTC; CDR3: CASSQALREGQYF
V: TRBV10-3; D: TRBD1; size: NA; J: TRBJ1-4; DNA: TGTGCCATCAGTGGGGCGAAGGGGGCGCCTGAAAAACTGTTTTTT; CDR3: CAISGAKGAPEKLFF
V: TRBV29-1; D: TRBD1; size: NA; J: TRBJ1-2; DNA: TGCAGCGTAGATGGGACAGGGGCCTATGGCTACACCTTC; CDR3: CSVDGTGAYGYTF
V: TRBV12-3/TRBV12-4; D: NA; size: NA; J: TRBJ2-7; DNA: TGTGCCAGCTCCGGACTGGTCTACGAGCAGTACTTC; CDR3: CASSGLVYEQYF
V: TRBV6-1; D: TRBD1; size: NA; J: TRBJ2-2; DNA: TGTGCCAGCAGTGGTGGGGACAGGCTGGTCGGGGAGCTGTTTTTT; CDR3: CASSGGDRLVGELFF
V: TRBV4-1; D: TRBD1; size: few; J: TRBJ2-5; DNA: TGCGCCAGCAGCCCCGACGGGACAGGGTTGGAGACCCAGTACTTC; CDR3: CASSPDGTGLETQYF
V: TRBV3-1; D: NA; size: once; J: TRBJ1-1; DNA: TGTGCCAGCAGCCCGGACCCCGCGGGGAACACTGAAGCTTTCTTT; CDR3: CASSPDPAGNTEAFF
V: TRBV28; D: NA; size: NA; J: TRBJ2-5; DNA: TGTGCCAGCAGTTTCGCCTTACCCGTGACCCAGTACTTC; CDR3: CASSFALPVTQYF
V: TRBV7-9; D: NA; size: NA; J: TRBJ2-1; DNA: TGTGCCAGCAGCTTAGGACGGACTATCTACAATGAGCAGTTCTTC; CDR3: CASSLGRTIYNEQFF
V: TRBV12-3/TRBV12-4; D: NA; size: few; J: TRBJ2-3; DNA: TGTGCCAGCAGCCCGAGGACAGGGAGGGAAGATACGCAGTATTTT; CDR3: CASSPRTGREDTQYF
V: TRBV6-5; D: NA; size: NA; J: TRBJ1-2; DNA: TGTGCCAGCAGTGCAGGACTTCTTAACTATGGCTACACCTTC; CDR3: CASSAGLLNYGYTF
V: TRBV5-6; D: NA; size: few; J: TRBJ2-5; DNA: TGTGCCAGCAGCTTGGCCGTAGGGCTACGGTACCAAGAGACCCAGTACTTC; CDR3: CASSLAVGLRYQETQYF
V: TRBV9; D: NA; size: NA; J: TRBJ2-5; DNA: TGTGCCAGCAGCCTCACCCTAGTCAATGAGCAGTACTTC; CDR3: CASSLTLVNEQYF
V: TRBV12-3/TRBV12-4; D: NA; size: NA; J: TRBJ2-4; DNA: TGTGCCAGCACCTTGGGCGGGCTGAACATTCAGTACTTC; CDR3: CASTLGGLNIQYF
V: TRBV6-2/TRBV6-3; D: TRBD1; size: NA; J: TRBJ1-5; DNA: TGTGCCAGCAGTCGGACAGGGGGACGGGATGGCAATCAGCCCCAGCATTTT; CDR3: CASSRTGGRDGNQPQHF
V: TRBV15; D: NA; size: NA; J: TRBJ1-5; DNA: TGTGCCACCAGCAGAGTTCAGGTTCAGCCCCAGCATTTT; CDR3: CATSRVQVQPQHF
V: TRBV7-2; D: NA; size: NA; J: TRBJ1-6; DNA: TGTGCCAGCAGCTTAGGATTAGGGCAGCTAAAACCCCTCCACTTT; CDR3: CASSLGLGQLKPLHF
V: TRBV28; D: NA; size: NA; J: TRBJ1-2; DNA: TGTGCCAGCACCTCGATTCCTAACAGGGCGGGCTATGGCTACACCTTC; CDR3: CASTSIPNRAGYGYTF
V: TRBV4-3; D: NA; size: few; J: TRBJ2-7; DNA: TGCGCCAGCAGCCAAGACGGCCCCGGGGACGAGCAGTACTTC; CDR3: CASSQDGPGDEQYF
V: TRBV11-2; D: NA; size: few; J: TRBJ1-2; DNA: TGTGCCAGCAGCTTAGTCGCAGGGCGGAGGGACTATGGCTACACCTTC; CDR3: CASSLVAGRRDYGYTF